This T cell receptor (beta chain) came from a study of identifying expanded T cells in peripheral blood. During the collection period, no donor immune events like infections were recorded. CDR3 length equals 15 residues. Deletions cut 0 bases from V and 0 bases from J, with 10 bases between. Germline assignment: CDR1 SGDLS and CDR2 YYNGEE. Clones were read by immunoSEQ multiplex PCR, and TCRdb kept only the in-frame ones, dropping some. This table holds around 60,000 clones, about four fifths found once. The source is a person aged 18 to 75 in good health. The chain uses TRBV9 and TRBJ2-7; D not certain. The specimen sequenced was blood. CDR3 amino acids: CASSVGGLGSYEQYF. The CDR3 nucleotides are TGTGCCAGCAGCGTAGGAGGTCTCGGCTCCTACGAGCAGTACTTC.